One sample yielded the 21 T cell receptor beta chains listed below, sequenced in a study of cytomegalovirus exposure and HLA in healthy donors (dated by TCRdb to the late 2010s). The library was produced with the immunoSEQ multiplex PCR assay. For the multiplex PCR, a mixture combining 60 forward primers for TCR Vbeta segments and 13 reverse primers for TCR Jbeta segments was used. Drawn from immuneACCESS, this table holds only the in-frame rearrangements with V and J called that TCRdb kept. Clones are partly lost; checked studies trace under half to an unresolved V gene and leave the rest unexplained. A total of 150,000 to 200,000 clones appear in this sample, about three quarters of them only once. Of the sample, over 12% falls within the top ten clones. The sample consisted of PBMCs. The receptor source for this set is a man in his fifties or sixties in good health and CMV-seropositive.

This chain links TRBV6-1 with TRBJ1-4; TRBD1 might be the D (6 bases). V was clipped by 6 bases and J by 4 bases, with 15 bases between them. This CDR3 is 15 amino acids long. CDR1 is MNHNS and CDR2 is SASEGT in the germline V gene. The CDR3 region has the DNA TGTGCCAGCAGGGGGGCGGGGGCATATAATGAAAAACTGTTTTTT. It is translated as CASRGAGAYNEKLFF.

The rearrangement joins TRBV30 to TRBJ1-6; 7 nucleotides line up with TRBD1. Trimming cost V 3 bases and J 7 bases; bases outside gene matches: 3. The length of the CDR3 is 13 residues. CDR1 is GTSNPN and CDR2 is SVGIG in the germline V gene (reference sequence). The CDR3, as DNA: TGTGCCTGGAGCCCAGGGGGGAATTCACCCCTCCACTTT. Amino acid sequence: CAWSPGGNSPLHF.

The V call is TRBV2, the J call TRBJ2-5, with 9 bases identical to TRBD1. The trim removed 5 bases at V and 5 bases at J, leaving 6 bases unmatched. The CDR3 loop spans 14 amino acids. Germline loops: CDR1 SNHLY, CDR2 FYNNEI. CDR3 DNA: TGTGCCAGCAGTAGACAGGGGGTCGGGGAGACCCAGTACTTC. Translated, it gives CASSRQGVGETQYF.

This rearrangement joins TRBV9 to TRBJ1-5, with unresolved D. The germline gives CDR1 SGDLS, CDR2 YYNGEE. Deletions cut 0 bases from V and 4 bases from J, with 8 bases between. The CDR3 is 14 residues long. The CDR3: CASSVGSVNQPQHF. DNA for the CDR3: TGTGCCAGCAGCGTAGGGTCGGTTAATCAGCCCCAGCATTTT.

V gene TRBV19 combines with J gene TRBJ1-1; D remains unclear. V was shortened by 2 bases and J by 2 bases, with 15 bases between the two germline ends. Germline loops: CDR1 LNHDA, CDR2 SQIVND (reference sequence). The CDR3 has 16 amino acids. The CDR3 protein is CASSIPSMASNTEAFF. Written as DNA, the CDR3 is TGTGCCAGTAGTATACCATCAATGGCCAGTAACACTGAAGCTTTCTTT.

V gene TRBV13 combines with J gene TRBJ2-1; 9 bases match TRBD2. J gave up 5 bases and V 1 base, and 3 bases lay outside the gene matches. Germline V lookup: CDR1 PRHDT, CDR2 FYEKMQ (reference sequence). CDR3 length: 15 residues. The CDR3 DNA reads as TGTGCCAGCAGCTTAGTCCTAGCGGGAAACAATGAGCAGTTCTTC. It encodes CASSLVLAGNNEQFF.

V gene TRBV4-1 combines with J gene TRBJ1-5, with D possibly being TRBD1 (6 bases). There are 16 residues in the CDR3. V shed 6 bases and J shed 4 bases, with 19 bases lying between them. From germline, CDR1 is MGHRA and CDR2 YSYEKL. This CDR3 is CASRTKVWDKNQPQHF. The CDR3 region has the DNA TGCGCCAGCAGGACAAAAGTCTGGGACAAAAATCAGCCCCAGCATTTT.

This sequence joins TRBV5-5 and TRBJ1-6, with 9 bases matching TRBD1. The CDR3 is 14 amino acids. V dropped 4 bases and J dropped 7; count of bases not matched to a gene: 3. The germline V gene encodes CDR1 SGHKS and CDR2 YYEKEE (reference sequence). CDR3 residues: CASSMDRGNSPLHF. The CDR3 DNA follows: TGTGCCAGCAGCATGGACAGGGGCAATTCACCCCTCCACTTT.

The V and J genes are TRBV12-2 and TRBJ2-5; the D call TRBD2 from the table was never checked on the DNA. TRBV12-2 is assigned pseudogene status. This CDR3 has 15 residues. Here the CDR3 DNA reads TGTGCAAGTCGCCCATGGGGGACTAGCGAAGGGACCCAGTACTTC. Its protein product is CASRPWGTSEGTQYF.

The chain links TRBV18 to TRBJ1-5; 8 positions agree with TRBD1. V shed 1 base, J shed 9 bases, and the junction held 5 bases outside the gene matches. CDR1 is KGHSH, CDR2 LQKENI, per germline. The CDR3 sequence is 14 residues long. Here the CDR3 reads CASSPRDRNPPQHF. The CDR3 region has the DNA TGTGCCAGCTCACCACGGGACAGGAACCCGCCCCAGCATTTT.

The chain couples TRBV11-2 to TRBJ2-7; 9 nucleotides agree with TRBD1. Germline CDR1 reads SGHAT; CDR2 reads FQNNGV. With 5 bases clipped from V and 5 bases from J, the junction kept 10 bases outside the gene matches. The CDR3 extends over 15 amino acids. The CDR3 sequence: CASSLERTGVHEQYF. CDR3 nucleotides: TGTGCCAGCAGCCTCGAGAGGACAGGGGTTCACGAGCAGTACTTC.

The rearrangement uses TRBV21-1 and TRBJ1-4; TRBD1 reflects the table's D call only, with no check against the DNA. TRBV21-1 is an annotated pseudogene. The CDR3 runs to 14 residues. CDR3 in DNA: TGTGCCAGCAGCAAAGACAGGGGTTATGAAAAACTGTTTTTT. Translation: CASSKDRGYEKLFF.

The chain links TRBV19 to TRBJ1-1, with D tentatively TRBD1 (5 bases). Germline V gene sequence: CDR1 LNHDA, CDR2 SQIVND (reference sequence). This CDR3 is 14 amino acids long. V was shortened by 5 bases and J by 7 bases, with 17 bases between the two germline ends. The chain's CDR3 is CASSFGRGLLEAFF. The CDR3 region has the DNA TGTGCCAGTAGTTTCGGGCGGGGACTGCTTGAAGCTTTCTTT.

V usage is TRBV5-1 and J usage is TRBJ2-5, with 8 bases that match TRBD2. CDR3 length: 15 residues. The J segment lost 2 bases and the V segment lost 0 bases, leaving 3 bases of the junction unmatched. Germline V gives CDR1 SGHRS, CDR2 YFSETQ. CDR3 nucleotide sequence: TGCGCCAGCAGCTTGGCCGGGGGGGGGCAAGAGACCCAGTACTTC. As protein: CASSLAGGGQETQYF.

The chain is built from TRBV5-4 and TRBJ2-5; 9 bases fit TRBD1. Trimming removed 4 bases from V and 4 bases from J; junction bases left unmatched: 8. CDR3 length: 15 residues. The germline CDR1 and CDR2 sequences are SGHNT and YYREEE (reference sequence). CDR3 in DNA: TGTGCCAGCAGCATCCCGACAGGGGGGTTAGAGACCCAGTACTTC. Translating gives CASSIPTGGLETQYF.

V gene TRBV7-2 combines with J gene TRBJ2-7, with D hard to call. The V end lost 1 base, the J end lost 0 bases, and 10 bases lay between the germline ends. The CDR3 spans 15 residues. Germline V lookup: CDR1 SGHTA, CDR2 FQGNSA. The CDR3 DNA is TGTGCCAGCAGCTTAGGAGCCCTCCCCTCCTACGAGCAGTACTTC. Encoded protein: CASSLGALPSYEQYF.

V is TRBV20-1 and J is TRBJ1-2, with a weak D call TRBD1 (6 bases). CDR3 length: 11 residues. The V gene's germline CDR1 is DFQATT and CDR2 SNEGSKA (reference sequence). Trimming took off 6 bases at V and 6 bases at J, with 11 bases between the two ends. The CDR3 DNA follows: TGCAGTGCGGGGGCGGAGGATGGCTACACCTTC. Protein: CSAGAEDGYTF.

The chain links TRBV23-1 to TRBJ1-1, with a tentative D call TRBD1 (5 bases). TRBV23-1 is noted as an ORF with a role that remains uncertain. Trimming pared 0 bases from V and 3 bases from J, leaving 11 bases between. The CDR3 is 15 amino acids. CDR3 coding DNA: TGCGCCAGCAGTCAATCAGGGGAGGGAGACACTGAAGCTTTCTTT. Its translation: CASSQSGEGDTEAFF.

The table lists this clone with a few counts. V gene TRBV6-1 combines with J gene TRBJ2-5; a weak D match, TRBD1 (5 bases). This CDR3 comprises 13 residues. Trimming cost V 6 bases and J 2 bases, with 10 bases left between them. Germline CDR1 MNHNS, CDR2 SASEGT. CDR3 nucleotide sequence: TGTGCCAGCAGCGGAAGGGGACAAGAGACCCAGTACTTC. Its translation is CASSGRGQETQYF.

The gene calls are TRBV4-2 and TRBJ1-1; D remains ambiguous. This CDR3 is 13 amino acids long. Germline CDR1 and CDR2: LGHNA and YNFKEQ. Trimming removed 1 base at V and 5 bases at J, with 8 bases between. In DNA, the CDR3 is TGTGCCAGCAGCCAAGCCCCCGTGACTGAAGCTTTCTTT. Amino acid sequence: CASSQAPVTEAFF.

CDR3 amino acids: CASSYSAPEQYF. Written as DNA, the CDR3 is TGTGCCAGCAGCTACTCCGCGCCTGAGCAGTATTTT. The chain recombines TRBV7-2 with TRBJ2-3, with unresolved D. Trimming left V 4 bases short and J 11 bases short, with 13 bases between. This CDR3 spans 12 amino acids. Germline V gene data show CDR1 as SGHTA and CDR2 as FQGNSA.